One T cell receptor (beta chain) is described in this entry. Germline V gives CDR1 SQVTM, CDR2 ANQGSEA. V lost 4 bases to trimming and J lost 4 bases; unmatched junction nucleotides: 2. The CDR3 length is 12 residues. Amplification yielded TCR beta CDR3 regions, with RNA transcripts as the source. The study used the HTBI primer set for a first-round RT-PCR of the TCR CDR3. TCRdb processed the multiplex PCR reads anew with MiXCR; each CDR3 protein has one entry. The sample records 600,000 to 700,000 distinct CDR3 sequences, roughly 46% being singletons. This sample was included in a study of T cells in Graves' hyperthyroidism and ophthalmopathy.

The specimen was peripheral blood or thyroid tissue (not recorded which). The sequence came from an adult man with Graves' disease, either hyperthyroidism or ophthalmopathy (not recorded which). The V and J genes are TRBV29-1 and TRBJ1-2; 8 bases fit TRBD1. This chain's CDR3 is CSVATGGYGYTF. As DNA, the CDR3 is TGCAGCGTTGCCACAGGGGGCTATGGCTACACCTTC. Full variable domain (rest looked up from reference TRBV29-1 and TRBJ1-2): SAVISQKPSRDICQRGTSLTIQCQVDSQVTMMFWYRQQPGQSLTLIATANQGSEATYESGFVIDKFPISRPNLTFSTLTVSNMSPEDSSIYLCSVATGGYGYTFGSGTRLTVV.